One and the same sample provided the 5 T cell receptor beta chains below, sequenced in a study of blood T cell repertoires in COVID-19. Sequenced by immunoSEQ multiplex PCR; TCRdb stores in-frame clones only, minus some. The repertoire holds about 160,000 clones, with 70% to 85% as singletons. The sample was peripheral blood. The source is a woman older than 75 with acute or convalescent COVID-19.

The chain's CDR3 is CASSPTSDTGELFF. Here the CDR3 DNA reads TGTGCCAGCTCGCCGACTAGCGACACCGGGGAGCTGTTTTTT. V gene TRBV18 combines with J gene TRBJ2-2; TRBD2 agrees at 8 bases. Trimming removed 6 bases from V and 3 bases from J; junction bases left unmatched: 3. The CDR3 is made up of 14 amino acids. Germline loops: CDR1 KGHSH, CDR2 LQKENI.

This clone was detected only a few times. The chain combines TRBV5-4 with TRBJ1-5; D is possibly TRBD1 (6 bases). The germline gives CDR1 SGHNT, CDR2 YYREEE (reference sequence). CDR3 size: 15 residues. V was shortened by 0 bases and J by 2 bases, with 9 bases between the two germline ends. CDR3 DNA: TGTGCCAGCAGCTTGGGGGCAGGGGGCAATCAGCCCCAGCATTTT. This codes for CASSLGAGGNQPQHF.

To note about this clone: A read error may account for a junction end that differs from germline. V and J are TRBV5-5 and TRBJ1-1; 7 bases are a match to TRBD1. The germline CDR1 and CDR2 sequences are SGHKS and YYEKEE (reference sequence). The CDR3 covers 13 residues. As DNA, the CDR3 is TGTGCCAGCAGCCGGAACGACAGGGCCCTGAGTCTCTTT. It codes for CASSRNDRALSLF.

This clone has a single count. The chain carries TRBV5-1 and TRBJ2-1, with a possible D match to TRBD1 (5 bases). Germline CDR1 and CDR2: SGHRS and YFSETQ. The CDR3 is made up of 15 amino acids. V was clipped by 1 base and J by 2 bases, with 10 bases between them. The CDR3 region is CASSLQGVTYNEQFF. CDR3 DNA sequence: TGCGCCAGCAGCTTGCAAGGGGTAACCTACAATGAGCAGTTCTTC.

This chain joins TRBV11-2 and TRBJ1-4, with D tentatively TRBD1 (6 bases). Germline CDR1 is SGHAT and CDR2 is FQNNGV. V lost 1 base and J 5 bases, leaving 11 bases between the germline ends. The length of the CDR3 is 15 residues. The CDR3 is CASSLGGGPNEKLFF. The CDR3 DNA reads TGTGCCAGCAGCTTAGGAGGGGGTCCGAATGAAAAACTGTTTTTT.